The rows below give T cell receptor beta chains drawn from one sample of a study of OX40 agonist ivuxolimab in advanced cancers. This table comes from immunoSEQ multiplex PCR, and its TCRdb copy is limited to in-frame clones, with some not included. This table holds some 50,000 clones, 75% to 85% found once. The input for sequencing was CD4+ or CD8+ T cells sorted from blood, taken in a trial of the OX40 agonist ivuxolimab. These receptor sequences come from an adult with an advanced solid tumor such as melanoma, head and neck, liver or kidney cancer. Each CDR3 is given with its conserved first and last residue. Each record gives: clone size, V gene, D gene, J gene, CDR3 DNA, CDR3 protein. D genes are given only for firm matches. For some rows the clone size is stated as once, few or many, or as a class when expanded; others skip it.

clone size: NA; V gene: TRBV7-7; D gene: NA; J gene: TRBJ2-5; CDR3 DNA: TGTGCCAGCAGCTTACAGGTTCAGGTCGAGACCCAGTACTTC; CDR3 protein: CASSLQVQVETQYF
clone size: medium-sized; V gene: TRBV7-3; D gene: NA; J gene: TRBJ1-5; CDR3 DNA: TGTGCCAGCAGCGACCCAGGACAAAATGGGCAGCCCCAGCATTTT; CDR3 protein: CASSDPGQNGQPQHF
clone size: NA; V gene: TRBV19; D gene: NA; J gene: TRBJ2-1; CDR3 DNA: TGTGCCAGTAGTCAAAGACTAAACTTCCTCAATGAGCAGTTCTTC; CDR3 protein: CASSQRLNFLNEQFF
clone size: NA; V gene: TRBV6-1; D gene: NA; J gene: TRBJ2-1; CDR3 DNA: TGTGCCAGCACAAGGCGGGGTGAGCAGTTCTTC; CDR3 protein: CASTRRGEQFF
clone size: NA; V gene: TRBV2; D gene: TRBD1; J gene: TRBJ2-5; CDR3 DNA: TGTGCCAGCAGTGGGGACAGGGGTAGGGAGACCCAGTACTTC; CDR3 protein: CASSGDRGRETQYF
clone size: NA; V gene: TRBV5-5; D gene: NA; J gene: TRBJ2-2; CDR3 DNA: TGTGCCAGCAGCTCCTTTGTTGGGGGCGCAACCGGGGAGCTGTTTTTT; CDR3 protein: CASSSFVGGATGELFF
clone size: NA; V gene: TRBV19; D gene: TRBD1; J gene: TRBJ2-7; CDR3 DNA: TGTGCCAGTAGCCCCCTCGGGACAGCGAGCTCCTACGAGCAGTACTTC; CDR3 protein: CASSPLGTASSYEQYF
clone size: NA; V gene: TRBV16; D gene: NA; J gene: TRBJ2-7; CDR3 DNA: TGTGCCAGCAGCCAATACGGTCTTACCTACGAGCAGTACTTC; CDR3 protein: CASSQYGLTYEQYF
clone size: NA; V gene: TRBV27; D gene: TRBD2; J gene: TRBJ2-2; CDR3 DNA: TGTGCCAGCAGTTACGGGACTACGAACACCGGGGAGCTGTTTTTT; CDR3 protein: CASSYGTTNTGELFF
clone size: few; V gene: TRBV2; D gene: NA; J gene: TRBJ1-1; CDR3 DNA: TGTGCCAGCACAAGTTCGAGTGGGGCGAACACTGAAGCTTTCTTT; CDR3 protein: CASTSSSGANTEAFF
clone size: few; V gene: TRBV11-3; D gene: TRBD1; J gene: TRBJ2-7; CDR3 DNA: TGTGCCAGCAGCTTAGATCGGGACAGCTACGAGCAGTACTTC; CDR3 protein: CASSLDRDSYEQYF
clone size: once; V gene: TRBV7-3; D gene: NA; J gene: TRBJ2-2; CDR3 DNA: TGTGCCAGCAGCTTAGATCCCTCAGGGCCCAACACCGGGGAGCTGTTTTTT; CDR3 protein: CASSLDPSGPNTGELFF
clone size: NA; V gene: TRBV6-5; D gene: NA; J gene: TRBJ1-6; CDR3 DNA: TGTGCCAGCAGTTGGGCCCGGAATTCACCCCTCCACTTT; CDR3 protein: CASSWARNSPLHF
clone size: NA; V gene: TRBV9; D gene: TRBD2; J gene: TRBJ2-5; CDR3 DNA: TGTGCCAGCAGCACCCGCGGGGGGGCTTCAGGGGAGACCCAGTACTTC; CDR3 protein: CASSTRGGASGETQYF
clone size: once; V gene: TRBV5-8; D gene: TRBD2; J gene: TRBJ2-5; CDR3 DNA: TGTGCCAGCAGCCCGGGACTAGTTCAAGAGACCCAGTACTTC; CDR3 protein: CASSPGLVQETQYF
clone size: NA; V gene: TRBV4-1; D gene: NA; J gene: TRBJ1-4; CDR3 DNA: TGCGCCAGCAGCCAAGTTCAGGGTGGCACTAATGAAAAACTGTTTTTT; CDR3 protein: CASSQVQGGTNEKLFF
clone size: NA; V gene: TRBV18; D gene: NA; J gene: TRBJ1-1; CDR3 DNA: TGTGCCAGCTCACCAGGTCAGACTGAAGCTTTCTTT; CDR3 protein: CASSPGQTEAFF
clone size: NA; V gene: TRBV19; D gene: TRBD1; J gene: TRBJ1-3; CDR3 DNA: TGTGCCACTAACGACAGGGGGCTGAGTTCTGGAAACACCATATATTTT; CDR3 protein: CATNDRGLSSGNTIYF
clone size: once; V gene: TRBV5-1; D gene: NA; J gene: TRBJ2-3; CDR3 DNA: TGCGCCAGCAGCATAGGGGGGAGCACAGATACGCAGTATTTT; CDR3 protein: CASSIGGSTDTQYF
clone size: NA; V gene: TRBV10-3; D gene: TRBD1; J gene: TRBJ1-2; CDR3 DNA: TGTGCCACATCGGAGACAGGGGCCTCCTATGGCTACACCTTC; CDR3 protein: CATSETGASYGYTF
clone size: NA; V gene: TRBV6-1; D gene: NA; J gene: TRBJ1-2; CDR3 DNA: TGTGCCAGCAGTGAAGGGGGGAACTATGGCTACACCTTC; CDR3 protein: CASSEGGNYGYTF